This paragraph covers one TCR beta chain sequence. What it recognizes is unknown. A multiplex PCR was run with 60 Vbeta primers and 13 Jbeta primers. Authors' data handling: In a later analysis, of roughly 83 million unique beta chains, roughly 10 million appeared in at least two donors. Method: immunoSEQ multiplex PCR; TCRdb's copy keeps in-frame clones and lacks some. The V and J calls and clone size were taken over from that table, and D and trimming were inferred from the DNA. The repertoire holds 30,000 or so clones, more than 60% seen once, with roughly 20% in the top ten. This record belongs to a study of cytomegalovirus exposure and HLA in healthy donors. About the study: Membership in the Caucasian-associated ancestry cluster was found for about 84% of a few hundred genotyped donors.

Germline CDR1 SGDLS, CDR2 YYNGEE. The length of the CDR3 is 15 residues. V lost 0 bases to trimming and J lost 6 bases, with 15 bases between them. General observations from the study: Certain sequence variants were highly shared and formed a cluster, and this cluster was likely a sequencing artifact.

All the people who gave samples were healthy bone marrow donors. This receptor was obtained from a man in his fifties or sixties in good health and CMV-seropositive. Material: PBMCs. This sequence joins TRBV9 and TRBJ1-2, with D maybe TRBD1 (6 bases). The CDR3 spells CASSVEQGVMNGYTF. The CDR3, as DNA: TGTGCCAGCAGCGTAGAACAGGGAGTAATGAATGGCTACACCTTC.